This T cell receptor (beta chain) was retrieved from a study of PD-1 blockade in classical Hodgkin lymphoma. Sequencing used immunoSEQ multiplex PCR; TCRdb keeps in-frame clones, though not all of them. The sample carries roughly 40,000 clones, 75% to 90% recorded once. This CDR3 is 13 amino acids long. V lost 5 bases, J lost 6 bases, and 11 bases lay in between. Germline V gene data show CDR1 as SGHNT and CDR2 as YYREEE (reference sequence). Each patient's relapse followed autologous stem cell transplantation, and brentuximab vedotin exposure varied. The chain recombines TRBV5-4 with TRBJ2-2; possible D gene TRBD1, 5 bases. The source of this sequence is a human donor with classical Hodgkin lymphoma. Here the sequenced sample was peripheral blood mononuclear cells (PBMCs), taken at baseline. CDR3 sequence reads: CASRTPGSGELFF. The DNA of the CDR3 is TGTGCCAGCAGAACGCCAGGGTCCGGGGAGCTGTTTTTT.